The 32 T cell receptor beta chains listed next were all sequenced from one sample in a study of cytomegalovirus exposure and HLA in healthy donors. Sequencing was performed with immunoSEQ multiplex PCR; in TCRdb, only in-frame clones are kept and a portion is missing. The sample has 250,000 to 300,000 clones, 90% seen once. The specimen was PBMCs. These TCRs come from a woman aged 18-29 years in good health and CMV-seronegative.

The chain is built from TRBV27 and TRBJ2-2; tentative D call: TRBD1 (6 bases). V was pared by 2 bases and J by 4 bases, with 11 bases between. The CDR3 length is 15 residues. Germline-derived CDR1 and CDR2 are MNHEY and SMNVEV (reference sequence). The CDR3 nucleotides read TGTGCCAGCAGTTTAACGACAGGAGGCACCGGGGAGCTGTTTTTT. It yields the protein CASSLTTGGTGELFF.

The chain combines TRBV27 with TRBJ2-3; 10 bases match TRBD2. There are 16 residues in the CDR3. Germline V gene sequence: CDR1 MNHEY, CDR2 SMNVEV (reference sequence). The J segment lost 0 bases and the V segment lost 2 bases, leaving 2 bases of the junction unmatched. The CDR3 DNA reads TGTGCCAGCAGTTTACCGGGACTAGCGAGCACAGATACGCAGTATTTT. This gives the protein CASSLPGLASTDTQYF.

The gene calls are TRBV7-8 and TRBJ2-7; TRBD1 matches at 11 bases. This CDR3 contains 15 residues. Trimming at V came to 3 bases and at J to 2 bases, leaving 3 bases not matched to a gene. Germline CDR1 is SGHVS and CDR2 is FQNEAQ. The CDR3 DNA is TGTGCCAGCAGCTTTGGGGACAGGGGGACCTACGAGCAGTACTTC. Translating it yields CASSFGDRGTYEQYF.

This clone was observed a single time. J is TRBJ2-7 and V is TRBV6-5; 12 positions match TRBD2. Germline CDR1 and CDR2: MNHEY and SVGAGI. Losses at the gene ends were 6 bases for V and 4 bases for J; bases not matched to a gene: 4. This CDR3 has 14 residues. Written as DNA, the CDR3 is TGTGCCAGCAGCTTGACTAGCGGGGGTTACGAGCAGTACTTC. It codes for CASSLTSGGYEQYF.

J is TRBJ2-2 and V is TRBV11-2, with 8 bases matching TRBD1. V gave up 6 bases and J gave up 1 base; unmatched junction bases: 7. This CDR3 has 16 residues. CDR1 is SGHAT and CDR2 is FQNNGV in the germline V gene. CDR3 nucleotides: TGTGCCAGCAGGCGGCCGGGGACAGGGAACACCGGGGAGCTGTTTTTT. Amino acid sequence: CASRRPGTGNTGELFF.

This chain connects TRBV6-5 to TRBJ2-5, with 10 nucleotides matching TRBD2. After removal of 6 bases from V and 5 bases from J, the junction contained 9 bases not matched to a gene. This CDR3 comprises 15 residues. Germline CDR1 and CDR2: MNHEY and SVGAGI. CDR3 DNA: TGTGCCAGCAGAAGACCTAGCGGGGGTGGGGAGACCCAGTACTTC. Translation gives CASRRPSGGGETQYF.

This chain joins TRBV4-1 and TRBJ2-6; the D gene is possibly TRBD1 (6 bases). CDR1 is MGHRA and CDR2 is YSYEKL in the germline V gene. V lost 3 bases and J 4 bases, leaving 13 bases between the germline ends. The CDR3 has 16 residues. CDR3 DNA sequence: TGCGCCAGCAGCCACTTTACAGGGTCCGGGGCCAACGTCCTGACTTTC. This codes for CASSHFTGSGANVLTF.

A single count supports this clone. This rearrangement joins TRBV5-4 to TRBJ2-6; D is unresolved. CDR3 length: 16 amino acids. V lost 4 bases to trimming and J lost 1 base, with 12 bases between them. Germline assignment: CDR1 SGHNT and CDR2 YYREEE (reference sequence). The DNA for the CDR3 is TGTGCCAGCAGCCCCGCCCGCGAGTCTGGGGCCAACGTCCTGACTTTC. It translates to CASSPARESGANVLTF.

The chain joins TRBV10-3 to TRBJ1-3; perhaps TRBD1 as D (5 bases). The V gene lost 5 bases and the J gene lost 0 bases, with 20 bases spanning the gap. The germline CDR1 and CDR2 sequences are ENHRY and SYGVKD. The CDR3 runs 18 residues. Written as DNA, the CDR3 is TGTGCCATCAGTCCATGGACACCGACCGCCTTCTCTGGAAACACCATATATTTT. Protein: CAISPWTPTAFSGNTIYF.

The chain carries TRBV19 and TRBJ1-1, with D possibly TRBD1 on 6 matching bases. Trimming pared 3 bases from V and 2 bases from J, leaving 10 bases between. This CDR3 has 14 residues. CDR1 is LNHDA and CDR2 is SQIVND in the germline V gene (reference sequence). The CDR3 nucleotides read TGTGCCAGTAGTATGGGGACACTTAACACTGAAGCTTTCTTT. It translates to CASSMGTLNTEAFF.

V is TRBV10-1 and J is TRBJ1-1; 8 bases align to TRBD1. CDR3 length equals 12 residues. V lost 8 bases to trimming and J lost 6 bases; unmatched junction nucleotides: 5. Germline values: CDR1 WNHNN, CDR2 SYGVQD (reference sequence). The CDR3 loop is CASVGQGAEAFF. CDR3 nucleotide sequence: TGCGCCAGCGTTGGACAGGGTGCTGAAGCTTTCTTT.

The chain has TRBV4-3 and TRBJ1-6; D unresolved. The CDR3 spans 12 residues. The V gene's germline CDR1 is LGHNA and CDR2 YSLEER. Trimming took off 0 bases at V and 8 bases at J, with 2 bases between the two ends. This CDR3 is CASSQDYSPLHF. The CDR3 region has the DNA TGCGCCAGCAGCCAAGACTATTCACCCCTCCACTTT.

V usage is TRBV28 and J usage is TRBJ1-2, with TRBD1 matching 7 bases. The CDR3 covers 14 residues. Germline trimming cut 5 bases from V and 8 bases from J; bases unmatched to any gene: 11. Germline V gene sequence: CDR1 MDHEN, CDR2 SYDVKM. DNA for the CDR3: TGTGCCAGCAGTCACCGACAGGGACCGAGGGGCTACACCTTC. Translated: CASSHRQGPRGYTF.

This chain connects TRBV6-5 to TRBJ1-5; D remains ambiguous. Germline assignment: CDR1 MNHEY and CDR2 SVGAGI. Trimming took 0 bases from V and 8 from J, leaving 11 bases between them. There are 14 residues in the CDR3. The CDR3: CASSYSSGWKPQHF. Written as DNA, the CDR3 is TGTGCCAGCAGTTACTCTTCCGGGTGGAAGCCCCAGCATTTT.

The chain joins TRBV7-2 to TRBJ2-5; the D gene is possibly TRBD2 (6 bases). The V end was cut by 5 bases, the J end by 5 bases, with 12 bases between. The germline CDR1 and CDR2 sequences are SGHTA and FQGNSA. The length of the CDR3 is 13 residues. The CDR3 here is CASSRQGGETQYF. As DNA, the CDR3 is TGTGCCAGCAGCCGGCAAGGAGGGGAGACCCAGTACTTC.

The V call is TRBV10-1, the J call TRBJ2-2; the D is unclear. Per the germline V gene, CDR1 is WNHNN and CDR2 is SYGVQD (reference sequence). Trimming took 3 bases from V and 6 from J, leaving 8 bases between them. There are 13 residues in the CDR3. The DNA for the CDR3 is TGCGCCAGCAGTGAACAGCATCCCGGGGAGCTGTTTTTT. This encodes CASSEQHPGELFF.

The V gene is TRBV21-1, the J gene TRBJ1-2. TRBV21-1 is a pseudogene segment. The CDR3 is made up of 13 amino acids. In DNA form, the CDR3 reads TGTGCCAGCAGCGCACCGGGGATCTGTGGCTACACCTTC. Translating it yields CASSAPGICGYTF.

There are a few counts of this clone. The V call is TRBV5-6, the J call TRBJ2-7; D may be TRBD1 (5 bases). The CDR3 sequence is 14 residues long. Trimming removed 4 bases at V and 4 bases at J, with 15 bases between. Germline lookup yields CDR1 SGHDT and CDR2 YYEEEE. The CDR3 sequence: CASSKATTEYEQYF. The CDR3 DNA follows: TGTGCCAGCAGCAAGGCGACGACAGAATACGAGCAGTACTTC.

This chain uses TRBV18 with TRBJ1-1; the match to TRBD1 covers 7 bases. The CDR3 has 15 amino acids. Germline CDR1 and CDR2: KGHSH and LQKENI. After removal of 2 bases from V and 5 bases from J, the junction contained 8 bases not matched to a gene. The CDR3 loop reads CASSPTTGSGTEAFF. CDR3 nucleotide sequence: TGTGCCAGCTCACCAACGACAGGGAGTGGTACTGAAGCTTTCTTT.

The chain carries TRBV5-1 and TRBJ2-2; weak D call: TRBD1 (6 bases). Germline CDR1 and CDR2: SGHRS and YFSETQ. V was pared by 4 bases and J by 4 bases, with 14 bases between. The CDR3 has 15 amino acids. Written as DNA, the CDR3 is TGCGCCAGCAGCCCTACAGGGCCAGGCACCGGGGAGCTGTTTTTT. It translates to CASSPTGPGTGELFF.

The CDR3 here is CASEGGYNSPLHF. As DNA, the CDR3 is TGTGCCAGTGAGGGGGGGTATAATTCACCCCTCCACTTT. V is TRBV19 and J is TRBJ1-6, with a tentative D call TRBD1 (6 bases). Germline V lookup: CDR1 LNHDA, CDR2 SQIVND (reference sequence). The CDR3 loop spans 13 amino acids. Trimming shortened V by 8 bases and J by 4 bases, and 9 bases separated the two germline ends. The whole variable domain, filled in from reference TRBV19 and TRBJ1-6, reads DGGITQSPKYLFRKEGQNVTLSCEQNLNHDAMYWYRQDPGQGLRLIYYSQIVNDFQKGDIAEGYSVSREKKESFPLTVTSAQKNPTAFYLCASEGGYNSPLHFGNGTRLTVT.

The rearrangement joins TRBV29-1 to TRBJ2-3; TRBD1 agrees at 11 bases. This CDR3 has 14 amino acids. With 4 bases clipped from V and 4 bases from J, the junction kept 4 bases outside the gene matches. Germline V lookup: CDR1 SQVTM, CDR2 ANQGSEA. CDR3 residues: CSVVRTGGPDTQYF. CDR3 bases: TGCAGCGTTGTTAGGACAGGGGGCCCAGATACGCAGTATTTT.

The chain joins TRBV27 to TRBJ2-7; 7 bases line up with TRBD1. This CDR3 is 15 amino acids long. CDR1 is MNHEY, CDR2 SMNVEV, per germline (reference sequence). V shed 5 bases, J shed 1 base, and the junction held 8 bases outside the gene matches. The CDR3 spells CASSPRQGRSYEQYV. CDR3 DNA sequence: TGTGCCAGCAGTCCGCGACAGGGTCGGTCCTACGAGCAGTACGTC.

The rearrangement uses TRBV4-3 and TRBJ2-3; 14 bases agree with TRBD2. The CDR3 is made up of 19 amino acids. Germline V CDR1 and CDR2: LGHNA, YSLEER. V dropped 2 bases and J dropped 4; count of bases not matched to a gene: 11. The CDR3 protein is CASSQSTSGGAFIPDTQYF. The CDR3 DNA reads as TGCGCCAGCAGCCAATCGACTAGCGGGGGGGCCTTCATACCAGATACGCAGTATTTT.

This rearrangement joins TRBV19 to TRBJ1-6; D call uncertain. Germline CDR1 and CDR2: LNHDA and SQIVND (reference sequence). The ends were cut back, 7 bases at V and 4 bases at J, with 17 bases in the middle. The CDR3 length is 16 residues. The CDR3 region is CASNLAFWSYNSPLHF. The CDR3, as DNA: TGTGCCAGTAACCTAGCCTTTTGGAGTTATAATTCACCCCTCCACTTT.

The CDR3, as DNA: TGCGCCAGCAGCCTCTCGACAGGATTAAACTACGAGCAGTACTTC. It codes for CASSLSTGLNYEQYF. The rearrangement links TRBV4-3 to TRBJ2-7; D might be TRBD1 (6 bases). Trimming took 4 bases from V and 3 from J, leaving 16 bases between them. CDR1 and CDR2 (germline): LGHNA, YSLEER. CDR3 size: 15 residues.

In regard to this clone: At the DNA level, this CDR3 is encoded by other sequences in the same sample as well. J is TRBJ2-7 and V is TRBV27; no clear D. This CDR3 has 11 residues. The V end was cut by 4 bases, the J end by 1 base, with 2 bases between. Per germline, CDR1 MNHEY and CDR2 SMNVEV (reference sequence). CDR3 coding DNA: TGTGCCAGCAGTTCTTCCTACGAGCAGTACTTC. Translation: CASSSSYEQYF.

This sequence joins TRBV7-9 and TRBJ2-7, with D perhaps matching TRBD2 (6 bases). The CDR3 is 13 amino acids. Per germline, CDR1 SEHNR and CDR2 FQNEAQ (reference sequence). Trimming removed 4 bases from V and 2 bases from J, with 9 bases in between. In DNA, the CDR3 is TGTGCCAGCAGCTCCGGGGGAGCCTACGAGCAGTACTTC. This encodes CASSSGGAYEQYF.

The chain employs TRBV27 and TRBJ1-2, with 7 bases matching TRBD1. Trimming at V came to 4 bases and at J to 8 bases, leaving 13 bases not matched to a gene. This CDR3 contains 15 residues. Germline CDR1 and CDR2: MNHEY and SMNVEV (reference sequence). CDR3 bases: TGTGCCAGCAGTTCTAATGACAGGGCCCCCGGCGGCTACACCTTC. Residues: CASSSNDRAPGGYTF.

Only a few counts were recorded for this clone. This rearrangement joins TRBV7-6 to TRBJ1-3; 7 bases are shared with TRBD1. This CDR3 region has 15 residues. Germline assignment: CDR1 SGHVS and CDR2 FNYEAQ. V shed 1 base and J 4 bases; nucleotides not matched to a gene: 4. The CDR3 region is CASSLEPDRGNTIYF. CDR3 DNA: TGTGCCAGCAGCTTAGAACCGGACAGGGGAAACACCATATATTTT.

The V call is TRBV5-5, the J call TRBJ2-3; 11 bases line up with TRBD1. The junction had 10 bases not matched to a gene; V was cut back by 5 bases and J by 5 bases. This CDR3 has 16 residues. Per the germline V gene, CDR1 is SGHKS and CDR2 is YYEKEE (reference sequence). CDR3: CASSRPGTGGRDTQYF. The CDR3 DNA reads as TGTGCCAGCAGTCGCCCCGGGACAGGGGGGCGAGATACGCAGTATTTT.

The chain combines TRBV4-3 with TRBJ1-3, with D perhaps TRBD1 (5 bases). The germline V gene encodes CDR1 LGHNA and CDR2 YSLEER. Trimming removed 3 bases at V and 0 bases at J, with 12 bases between. This CDR3 has 16 residues. CDR3 bases: TGCGCCAGCAGCCAGATTTTAGGGGACTCTGGAAACACCATATATTTT. Its translation: CASSQILGDSGNTIYF.